These 12 T cell receptor beta chains were all obtained from the same sample, sequenced in a study of cytomegalovirus exposure and HLA in healthy donors. The PCR was carried out with 60 Vbeta primers and 13 Jbeta primers. The table came from immunoSEQ multiplex PCR; TCRdb's copy has only in-frame clones and leaves some out. The sample has about 140,000 clones, more than 60% seen once. The sequencing input was PBMCs. The receptors shown here come from a male donor in good health and CMV-seronegative.

A few counts support this clone. The V call is TRBV10-2, the J call TRBJ1-1; D might be TRBD1 (5 bases). Trimming removed 2 bases from V and 9 bases from J, with 10 bases in between. Per germline, CDR1 WSHSY and CDR2 SAAADI. The CDR3 contains 12 residues. The CDR3 reads CASSEGAGQAFF. CDR3 coding DNA: TGCGCCAGCAGTGAGGGGGCCGGCCAAGCTTTCTTT.

V is TRBV2 and J is TRBJ1-1; TRBD1 agrees at 11 bases. V lost 4 bases, J lost 3 bases, and 10 bases stayed unmatched. There are 17 residues in the CDR3. Germline V gene sequence: CDR1 SNHLY, CDR2 FYNNEI. This CDR3 reads CASSGWGQGVSYTEAFF. The DNA of the CDR3 is TGTGCCAGCAGTGGCTGGGGACAGGGGGTATCGTACACTGAAGCTTTCTTT.

The chain is built from TRBV4-2 and TRBJ2-6, with 7 bases aligning to TRBD1. Per the germline V gene, CDR1 is LGHNA and CDR2 is YNFKEQ. The CDR3 is 16 residues long. V lost 4 bases, J lost 2 bases, and 5 bases stayed unmatched. The CDR3 sequence: CASSRGQKTGANVLTF. The CDR3 nucleotides are TGTGCCAGCAGCCGGGGACAGAAAACTGGGGCCAACGTCCTGACTTTC.

The J gene is TRBJ2-3, the V gene TRBV6-4, with 8 bases fitting TRBD1. J lost 4 bases, V lost 5 bases, and 5 bases had no gene match. CDR1 and CDR2 (germline): MRHNA, SNTAGT. This CDR3 is built from 14 residues. In nucleotides, the CDR3 is TGTGCCAGCAGTCAGGACAGGGCGGCAGATACGCAGTATTTT. As protein: CASSQDRAADTQYF.

The chain uses TRBV4-1 and TRBJ1-2; maybe TRBD1 (6 bases). Looked up from germline, CDR1 is MGHRA and CDR2 is YSYEKL. CDR3 size: 16 residues. V dropped 4 bases and J dropped 1 base, with 16 bases sitting between them. The CDR3 DNA reads TGCGCCAGCAGCCGCTACAGGGTTTTGGGTAACTATGGCTACACCTTC. It yields the protein CASSRYRVLGNYGYTF.

The V call is TRBV27, the J call TRBJ2-7, with TRBD1 matching over 10 bases. J lost 5 bases, V lost 8 bases, and 12 bases had no gene match. CDR3 length: 15 residues. Germline-derived CDR1 and CDR2 are MNHEY and SMNVEV (reference sequence). CDR3: CASGPRDRGFDEQYF. CDR3 nucleotides: TGTGCCAGCGGCCCCCGGGACAGGGGATTCGACGAGCAGTACTTC.

This clone turned up a few times. The chain uses TRBV7-2 and TRBJ2-5, with 9 bases identical to TRBD2. Looked up from germline, CDR1 is SGHTA and CDR2 is FQGNSA. The V gene end was trimmed by 1 base and the J gene end by 5 bases; junction bases not matched to a gene: 5. This CDR3 is 15 amino acids long. CDR3 nucleotide sequence: TGTGCCAGCAGCTTAGACCTAGCGGGGTGGGAGACCCAGTACTTC. Its protein is CASSLDLAGWETQYF.

The rearrangement links TRBV5-1 to TRBJ1-1, with TRBD1 matching over 7 bases. The CDR3 consists of 14 residues. CDR1 is SGHRS, CDR2 YFSETQ, per germline. V gave up 5 bases and J gave up 1 base; unmatched junction bases: 5. CDR3 in amino acids: CASSSGTENTEAFF. The CDR3 region has the DNA TGCGCCAGCAGTTCCGGGACAGAGAACACTGAAGCTTTCTTT.

The V and J genes are TRBV28 and TRBJ1-5; D unclear. V lost 3 bases and J lost 7, with 10 bases in between. Looked up from germline, CDR1 is MDHEN and CDR2 is SYDVKM. The CDR3 is made up of 13 amino acids. Here the CDR3 DNA reads TGTGCCAGCAGTTTTGAAGAGTCCCAGCCCCAGCATTTT. As protein: CASSFEESQPQHF. Complete variable domain (other parts from reference TRBV28 and TRBJ1-5): DVKVTQSSRYLVKRTGEKVFLECVQDMDHENMFWYRQDPGLGLRLIYFSYDVKMKEKGDIPEGYSVSREKKERFSLILESASTNQTSMYLCASSFEESQPQHFGDGTRLSIL.

The chain has TRBV7-2 and TRBJ1-6; the D is unclear. Looked up from germline, CDR1 is SGHTA and CDR2 is FQGNSA. V shed 3 bases and J shed 8 bases, with 11 bases lying between them. The CDR3 spans 14 residues. The CDR3 nucleotides are TGTGCCAGCAGCTTTAAGGAGATGGATTCACCCCTCCACTTT. As protein: CASSFKEMDSPLHF.

Concerning this clone itself: The germline gene is not matched at one end of the junction; a read error may be the cause. The chain combines TRBV28 with TRBJ1-2, with D tentatively TRBD1 (5 bases). This CDR3 region has 16 residues. Germline-derived CDR1 and CDR2 are MDHEN and SYDVKM. CDR3 in DNA: TGTGCCAGCAGTTTTGGGGGGGGTCCGGAGATCTATGGCTACCCCTTC. Translation gives CASSFGGGPEIYGYPF.

The V call is TRBV2, the J call TRBJ1-2; 11 bases align to TRBD1. The length of the CDR3 is 15 residues. The trim removed 6 bases at V and 8 bases at J, leaving 11 bases unmatched. CDR1 SNHLY and CDR2 FYNNEI come from the germline V gene. CDR3 bases: TGTGCCAGCAGAGACCGGGACAGGGGGACTGCGGGCTACACCTTC. Amino acid sequence: CASRDRDRGTAGYTF.